This T cell receptor (beta chain) was found in a study of PD-1 blockade in classical Hodgkin lymphoma. Every single patient, without exception, relapsed after autologous stem cell transplantation, and brentuximab vedotin exposure varied. Points on this clone: Antigen unknown.

Overall study findings and caveats: Similar baseline diversity was found in complete responders and newly diagnosed patients. Newly diagnosed patients had baseline TCR diversity that was reportedly lower than that of healthy donors. Possible causes of repertoire differences, disease activity or prior therapy, remain undefined.

Profiled with immunoSEQ multiplex PCR; TCRdb holds only in-frame clones, not every one. The sample yields nearly 25,000 clones, 60% to 85% seen once. The receptor was derived from a human donor with classical Hodgkin lymphoma. This specimen was peripheral blood mononuclear cells (PBMCs), taken before the second cycle of nivolumab.

The CDR3 DNA reads TGCGCCAGCAGCCAGGGGACAGTCGTCTCCTACGAGCAGTACTTC. Protein product: CASSQGTVVSYEQYF. The chain employs TRBV4-1 and TRBJ2-7, with TRBD1 matching 7 bases. The CDR3 spans 15 residues. Germline V gene data show CDR1 as MGHRA and CDR2 as YSYEKL. Unmatched junction bases numbered 5, after V lost 3 bases and J lost 0 bases.